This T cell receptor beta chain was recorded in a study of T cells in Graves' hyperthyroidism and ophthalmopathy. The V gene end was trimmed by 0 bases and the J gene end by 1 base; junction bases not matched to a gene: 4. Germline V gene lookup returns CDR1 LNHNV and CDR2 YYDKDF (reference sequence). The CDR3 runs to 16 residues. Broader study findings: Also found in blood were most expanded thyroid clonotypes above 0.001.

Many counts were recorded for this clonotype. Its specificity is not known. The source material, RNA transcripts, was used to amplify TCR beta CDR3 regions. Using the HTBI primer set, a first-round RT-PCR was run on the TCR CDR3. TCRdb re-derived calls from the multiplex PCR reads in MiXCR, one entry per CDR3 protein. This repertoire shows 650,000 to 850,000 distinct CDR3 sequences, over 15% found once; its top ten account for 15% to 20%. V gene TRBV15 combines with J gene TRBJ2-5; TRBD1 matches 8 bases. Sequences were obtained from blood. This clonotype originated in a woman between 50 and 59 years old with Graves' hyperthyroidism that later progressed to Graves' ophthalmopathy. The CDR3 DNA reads TGTGCCACCAGCAGAGACGGACAGGGACTCCAAGAGACCCAGTACTTC. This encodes CATSRDGQGLQETQYF.